These 32 T cell receptor beta chains originate from one sample sequenced in a study of blood T cell repertoires in COVID-19 (dated by TCRdb to about 2020). The library was generated by the immunoSEQ multiplex PCR assay. Drawn from immuneACCESS, this table holds only the in-frame rearrangements with V and J called that TCRdb kept. Clones are partly lost; checked studies trace under half to an unresolved V gene and leave the rest unexplained. This sample comprises under 350,000 clones, roughly 89% of them detected only once. The ten largest clonotypes hold about 1.7% of the sample. The sample taken for sequencing was PBMCs or T cells enriched from blood (not recorded which). The receptors were gathered from a middle-aged woman who had recovered from COVID-19.

This clone was recorded only once. The chain is built from TRBV5-5 and TRBJ2-5; D is possibly TRBD1 (7 bases). V shed 0 bases and J shed 2 bases, with 17 bases lying between them. Germline assignment: CDR1 SGHKS and CDR2 YYEKEE (reference sequence). CDR3 length: 17 residues. The CDR3 spells CASSLDPSGGIQETQYF. The CDR3 nucleotides read TGTGCCAGCAGCTTGGATCCGTCAGGGGGGATACAAGAGACCCAGTACTTC.

This clone showed up just once. The chain couples TRBV6-1 to TRBJ1-2; D not resolved. Germline CDR1 and CDR2: MNHNS and SASEGT. The CDR3 loop spans 12 amino acids. V was shortened by 1 base and J by 4 bases, with 4 bases between the two germline ends. The chain's CDR3 is CASSEVAYGYTF. CDR3 in DNA: TGTGCCAGCAGTGAAGTAGCCTATGGCTACACCTTC.

The CDR3 nucleotides read TGTGCCAGCAGCCGACTGACTAGTTCCTACGAGCAGTACTTC. This sequence encodes CASSRLTSSYEQYF. The genes are TRBV7-6 and TRBJ2-7, with D tentatively TRBD2 (6 bases). The V gene lost 5 bases and the J gene lost 1 base, with 12 bases spanning the gap. The CDR3 is 14 amino acids. Germline V lookup: CDR1 SGHVS, CDR2 FNYEAQ.

This chain links TRBV7-3 with TRBJ2-2, with unresolved D. The CDR3 runs 18 residues. V dropped 5 bases and J dropped 7 bases, with 26 bases sitting between them. CDR1 is SGHTA, CDR2 FQGTGA, per germline. This CDR3 is CASSPTSVTYARGGELFF. The DNA for the CDR3 is TGTGCCAGCAGCCCCACAAGTGTCACGTACGCGCGAGGCGGGGAGCTGTTTTTT. Using reference TRBV7-3 and TRBJ2-2 for the parts outside the CDR3, the full variable domain is GAGVSQTPSNKVTEKGKYVELRCDPISGHTALYWYRQSLGQGPEFLIYFQGTGAADDSGLPNDRFFAVRPEGSVSTLKIQRTERGDSAVYLCASSPTSVTYARGGELFFGEGSRLTVL.

The rearrangement joins TRBV4-1 to TRBJ1-6; unclear D gene. The CDR3 is 14 amino acids. From germline, CDR1 is MGHRA and CDR2 YSYEKL. V lost 0 bases and J 11 bases, leaving 11 bases between the germline ends. The CDR3 is CASSQERHRTPLHF. CDR3 coding DNA: TGCGCCAGCAGCCAAGAAAGACATAGGACACCCCTCCACTTT.

The J gene is TRBJ2-1, the V gene TRBV25-1; D is possibly TRBD2 (5 bases). The CDR3 covers 14 residues. V lost 8 bases and J lost 3, with 14 bases in between. Germline V gene lookup returns CDR1 MGHDK and CDR2 SYGVNS. CDR3 coding DNA: TGTGCCAGCTCAACTAGTTACGTCTACAATGAGCAGTTCTTC. This codes for CASSTSYVYNEQFF.

This clone came up a few times. DNA for the CDR3: TGTGCCAGCAGCTCCCGACAGGATGACACTGAAGCTTTCTTT. Residues: CASSSRQDDTEAFF. This chain links TRBV7-9 with TRBJ1-1; tentatively, D is TRBD1 (6 bases). The CDR3 has 14 residues. CDR1 SEHNR and CDR2 FQNEAQ come from the germline V gene (reference sequence). V shed 4 bases and J shed 3 bases, with 12 bases lying between them.

V gene TRBV7-9 combines with J gene TRBJ1-1, with TRBD1 as a possible D gene (5 bases). With 5 bases removed from V and 5 bases from J, the gap between germline ends came to 9 bases. The CDR3 consists of 12 residues. Germline lookup yields CDR1 SEHNR and CDR2 FQNEAQ (reference sequence). The CDR3 protein is CASSGDSTEAFF. The CDR3 coding sequence is TGTGCCAGCAGCGGTGACAGTACTGAAGCTTTCTTT.

The J gene is TRBJ2-5, the V gene TRBV6-1, with D possibly matching TRBD1 (6 bases). Per the germline V gene, CDR1 is MNHNS and CDR2 is SASEGT. The CDR3 sequence is 14 residues long. V dropped 3 bases and J dropped 0 bases, with 8 bases sitting between them. The CDR3 region is CASSDRGYQETQYF. The DNA for the CDR3 is TGTGCCAGCAGTGACAGGGGTTACCAAGAGACCCAGTACTTC.

This clone appeared once. This rearrangement joins TRBV5-4 to TRBJ2-3; 10 bases are a match to TRBD2. In germline, CDR1 is SGHNT, CDR2 YYREEE (reference sequence). After removal of 1 base from V and 2 bases from J, the junction contained 10 bases not matched to a gene. This CDR3 comprises 18 residues. The CDR3 nucleotides read TGTGCCAGCAGCTTGTTAAAGCTAGCGGGAGCGATCACAGATACGCAGTATTTT. Protein: CASSLLKLAGAITDTQYF.

The chain links TRBV30 to TRBJ2-7, with a possible D match to TRBD1 (6 bases). V gave up 2 bases and J gave up 7 bases, with 12 bases separating them. The CDR3 extends over 12 amino acids. Germline V gene lookup returns CDR1 GTSNPN and CDR2 SVGIG (reference sequence). Written as DNA, the CDR3 is TGTGCCTGGAGTCCGGACAGTGGTGAGCAGTACTTC. Its protein product is CAWSPDSGEQYF.

This sequence joins TRBV4-1 and TRBJ1-6, with 9 bases lining up with TRBD1. Germline V gene sequence: CDR1 MGHRA, CDR2 YSYEKL. Germline trimming cut 1 base from V and 7 bases from J; bases unmatched to any gene: 8. CDR3 size: 17 residues. DNA for the CDR3: TGCGCCAGCAGCCAAGGACGGGTGGGGACAGGGAATTCACCCCTCCACTTT. This codes for CASSQGRVGTGNSPLHF.

In this sample, this clone turned up once. The chain links TRBV20-1 to TRBJ1-1; D remains unclear. Germline CDR1 is DFQATT and CDR2 is SNEGSKA (reference sequence). This CDR3 comprises 14 residues. The V end lost 3 bases, the J end lost 1 base, and 12 bases lay between the germline ends. The CDR3 DNA follows: TGCAGTGCTAGTTTTAGTAATAGGAACACTGAAGCTTTCTTT. Its protein product is CSASFSNRNTEAFF.

The chain carries TRBV4-1 and TRBJ1-4; 7 bases map to TRBD1. Trimming removed 0 bases from V and 5 bases from J; junction bases left unmatched: 6. Per germline, CDR1 MGHRA and CDR2 YSYEKL. The CDR3 is 16 amino acids. CDR3 bases: TGCGCCAGCAGCCAAGAGATGGGACAGTCGAATGAAAAACTGTTTTTT. It specifies CASSQEMGQSNEKLFF.

This chain connects TRBV6-5 to TRBJ2-7; perhaps TRBD1 as D (5 bases). Germline V lookup: CDR1 MNHEY, CDR2 SVGAGI. CDR3 size: 14 residues. The V end was cut by 5 bases, the J end by 3 bases, with 14 bases between. CDR3 sequence: CASSPGLLFYEQYF. CDR3 nucleotides: TGTGCCAGCAGTCCAGGGCTTCTCTTCTACGAGCAGTACTTC.

The rearrangement joins TRBV28 to TRBJ2-6, with a possible D match to TRBD1 (5 bases). Germline-derived CDR1 and CDR2 are MDHEN and SYDVKM. Trimming stripped 4 bases from V and 2 bases from J, with 9 bases between. The CDR3 length is 15 residues. CDR3 sequence (DNA): TGTGCCAGCAGTTGGGGCCTCACTGGGGCCAACGTCCTGACTTTC. It is translated as CASSWGLTGANVLTF.

The genes are TRBV7-9 and TRBJ1-2, with D unclear. V was pared by 5 bases and J by 4 bases, with 14 bases between. The CDR3 is 14 residues long. Germline V gives CDR1 SEHNR, CDR2 FQNEAQ (reference sequence). DNA of the CDR3: TGTGCCAGCAGCCGTTCCCCGGTTACCTATGGCTACACCTTC. Translation: CASSRSPVTYGYTF.

The V and J genes are TRBV9 and TRBJ2-5; tentatively, D is TRBD2 (7 bases). The CDR3 is 15 amino acids. Germline CDR1 reads SGDLS; CDR2 reads YYNGEE. V was shortened by 4 bases and J by 4 bases, with 17 bases between the two germline ends. The CDR3: CASSTRGATAETQYF. CDR3 sequence (DNA): TGTGCCAGCAGCACTCGGGGGGCCACCGCAGAGACCCAGTACTTC. Full variable domain (outside the CDR3, taken from reference TRBV9 and TRBJ2-5): DSGVTQTPKHLITATGQRVTLRCSPRSGDLSVYWYQQSLDQGLQFLIQYYNGEERAKGNILERFSAQQFPDLHSELNLSSLELGDSALYFCASSTRGATAETQYFGPGTRLLVL.

The chain joins TRBV2 to TRBJ2-7; 7 bases align to TRBD1. The germline V gene encodes CDR1 SNHLY and CDR2 FYNNEI. The V segment lost 6 bases and the J segment 2 bases; nucleotides outside the gene matches: 7. This CDR3 region has 14 residues. In DNA, the CDR3 is TGTGCCAGCAGGGGACAGCGGAAGACCTACGAGCAGTACTTC. Translated, it gives CASRGQRKTYEQYF.

This clone was recorded only once. This chain links TRBV5-1 with TRBJ1-1, with TRBD1 matching over 7 bases. The CDR3 consists of 16 residues. V lost 7 bases to trimming and J lost 4 bases; unmatched junction nucleotides: 16. Germline loops: CDR1 SGHRS, CDR2 YFSETQ. The CDR3 sequence is CASQRGREGWATEAFF. For the CDR3, the DNA is TGCGCCAGCCAAAGGGGGCGTGAGGGCTGGGCCACTGAAGCTTTCTTT.

The CDR3 DNA reads TGTGCCAGCAGCGTTACGGGGTCAGGTGAGCAGTTCTTC. This codes for CASSVTGSGEQFF. This chain links TRBV2 with TRBJ2-1; possible D gene TRBD2, 5 bases. Looked up from germline, CDR1 is SNHLY and CDR2 is FYNNEI. The CDR3 has 13 amino acids. Trimming removed 6 bases at V and 9 bases at J, with 15 bases between. Using reference TRBV2 and TRBJ2-1 for the parts outside the CDR3, the full variable domain is EPEVTQTPSHQVTQMGQEVILRCVPISNHLYFYWYRQILGQKVEFLVSFYNNEISEKSEIFDDQFSVERPDGSNFTLKIRSTKLEDSAMYFCASSVTGSGEQFFGPGTRLTVL.

The V and J genes are TRBV30 and TRBJ2-7; TRBD2 agrees at 8 bases. V lost 5 bases, J lost 1 base, and 7 bases stayed unmatched. Germline V gene data show CDR1 as GTSNPN and CDR2 as SVGIG (reference sequence). The CDR3 has 14 amino acids. This chain's CDR3 is CAWSGGGTSYEQYF. In nucleotides, the CDR3 is TGTGCCTGGTCCGGCGGGGGGACGTCCTACGAGCAGTACTTC.

This sequence joins TRBV6-4 and TRBJ1-1, with a possible D match to TRBD1 (6 bases). Trimming removed 3 bases from V and 3 bases from J, with 11 bases in between. The CDR3 totals 14 residues. Germline CDR1 and CDR2: MRHNA and SNTAGT. The CDR3 DNA reads TGTGCCAGCAGTGAGCAACAGGGTTACACTGAAGCTTTCTTT. This sequence encodes CASSEQQGYTEAFF.

This chain links TRBV9 with TRBJ2-3; 8 nucleotides line up with TRBD2. V gave up 0 bases and J gave up 5 bases; unmatched junction bases: 8. The CDR3 totals 16 residues. Germline V gives CDR1 SGDLS, CDR2 YYNGEE. CDR3 region: CASSVDGGAVGDTQYF. CDR3 bases: TGTGCCAGCAGCGTAGACGGGGGGGCCGTGGGAGATACGCAGTATTTT.

V is TRBV7-2 and J is TRBJ2-2, with 10 positions matching TRBD1. The V and J ends lost 4 bases and 4 bases, in that order; junction bases with no gene match: 6. The germline gives CDR1 SGHTA, CDR2 FQGNSA. The CDR3 runs 16 residues. The DNA of the CDR3 is TGTGCCAGCAGCTCAAGACAGGGGGCGGGCACCGGGGAGCTGTTTTTT. It encodes CASSSRQGAGTGELFF.

V is TRBV5-1 and J is TRBJ2-5, with D maybe TRBD1 (6 bases). Germline V gene data show CDR1 as SGHRS and CDR2 as YFSETQ. This CDR3 has 14 residues. V lost 7 bases and J lost 7, with 20 bases in between. In DNA, the CDR3 is TGCGCCAGCTGGCTGGGACACACGCCGGGGACCCAGTACTTC. Translated: CASWLGHTPGTQYF.

The rearrangement uses TRBV6-6 and TRBJ2-2; possible D gene TRBD1, 6 bases. This CDR3 spans 14 amino acids. Germline V lookup: CDR1 MNHNY, CDR2 SVGAGI (reference sequence). V gave up 6 bases and J gave up 1 base, with 9 bases separating them. In nucleotides, the CDR3 is TGTGCCAGCAGGTCGACAGGGAACACCGGGGAGCTGTTTTTT. This codes for CASRSTGNTGELFF.

V usage is TRBV27 and J usage is TRBJ1-6; the D gene is possibly TRBD1 (6 bases). Germline lookup yields CDR1 MNHEY and CDR2 SMNVEV (reference sequence). Deletions cut 8 bases from V and 0 bases from J, with 14 bases between. The CDR3 runs to 16 residues. As DNA, the CDR3 is TGTGCCAGCGGGGGCGGGGGGGCCTCCTATAATTCACCCCTCCACTTT. As protein: CASGGGGASYNSPLHF.

This clone was seen more than once but under ten times. V and J are TRBV5-1 and TRBJ1-5, with TRBD1 as a possible D gene (5 bases). The CDR3 contains 15 residues. Germline-derived CDR1 and CDR2 are SGHRS and YFSETQ. The ends were cut back, 0 bases at V and 0 bases at J, with 7 bases in the middle. The chain's CDR3 is CASSLGTNSNQPQHF. The CDR3 nucleotides are TGCGCCAGCAGCTTGGGGACAAATAGCAATCAGCCCCAGCATTTT.

J is TRBJ2-7 and V is TRBV6-5, with 10 bases aligning to TRBD2. The CDR3 runs to 16 residues. V was clipped by 0 bases and J by 7 bases; unmatched bases: 9. Germline loops: CDR1 MNHEY, CDR2 SVGAGI. The CDR3 protein is CASSYSTSGWRGEQYF. The CDR3 nucleotides are TGTGCCAGCAGTTACTCGACTAGCGGGTGGCGGGGTGAGCAGTACTTC.

The chain joins TRBV27 to TRBJ1-1; D is possibly TRBD1 (5 bases). Trimming took 6 bases from V and 0 from J, leaving 14 bases between them. The V gene's germline CDR1 is MNHEY and CDR2 SMNVEV (reference sequence). The CDR3 loop spans 15 amino acids. CDR3: CASRGGWTMNTEAFF. The CDR3 DNA follows: TGTGCCAGCAGGGGGGGATGGACCATGAACACTGAAGCTTTCTTT.

This clone was detected only once. The chain has TRBV5-4 and TRBJ1-1; TRBD1 might be the D (5 bases). This CDR3 comprises 14 residues. Germline CDR1 and CDR2: SGHNT and YYREEE (reference sequence). Trimming cost V 4 bases and J 4 bases, with 14 bases left between them. CDR3 coding DNA: TGTGCCAGCAGCCTCGCGGGAGGGGTCACTGAAGCTTTCTTT. Translating it yields CASSLAGGVTEAFF.